These T cell receptor beta chains were read from a single sample in a study of graft-versus-host responses after intestinal transplantation. Profiled with immunoSEQ multiplex PCR; TCRdb holds only in-frame clones, not every one. The profile shows around 64,000 clones, 85% to 95% of them singletons. No antigen has been assigned to these receptors. Source: unstimulated CD4+ T cells sorted from spleen or lymph node cells, taken before transplant. These receptors all come from a human donor who was the organ donor for an intestinal transplant. Each CDR3 is given with its conserved first and last residue. The order of the fields is J gene, V gene, clone size, CDR3 protein. Expanded clones are given a class, and other clones once, few, many or no size at all.

TRBJ2-3	TRBV18	.	CASSPGPSTDTQYF
TRBJ1-2	TRBV2	once	CASLGGSGSYGYTF
TRBJ2-5	TRBV4-2	.	CASSQGGLQETQYF
TRBJ2-5	TRBV15	once	CATSRGGGGETQYF
TRBJ2-7	TRBV5-5	.	CASSSGGYEQYF
TRBJ2-1	TRBV6-5	once	CASSRGQVYNEQFF
TRBJ2-7	TRBV11-2	.	CASSLEMGYEQYF
TRBJ2-1	TRBV5-6	.	CASSTGGPLTGEQFF
TRBJ2-1	TRBV7-2	.	CASSLNGREQFF
TRBJ2-2	TRBV5-4	.	CASSLDPAGKGGELFF
TRBJ2-1	TRBV20-1	.	CSALYNEQFF
TRBJ1-4	TRBV2	.	CASSETTELFF
TRBJ2-1	TRBV18	.	CASSPPGGGRNEQFF
TRBJ2-2	TRBV7-3	.	CASSATGTGLKTGELFF
TRBJ2-7	TRBV4-3	.	CASSQDLVASGLYEQYF
TRBJ2-3	TRBV13	.	CASSLLPREGADTQYF
TRBJ2-7	TRBV18	.	CASSPQRNYEQYF
TRBJ1-4	TRBV7-9	.	CASSSYTATNEKLFF
TRBJ2-4	TRBV4-1	.	CASSQDRGKNIQYF
TRBJ2-3	TRBV7-3	.	CASSSSDSGGGYTQYF
TRBJ2-5	TRBV5-1	.	CASSFGVKGEETQYF
TRBJ1-2	TRBV19	.	CASSKRAVDGYTF
TRBJ1-2	TRBV19	.	CASSTPGTGNYGYTF
TRBJ2-1	TRBV30	.	CAWSVGAGGLQEQFF
TRBJ2-5	TRBV2	few	CAGRGGRETQYF
TRBJ1-4	TRBV15	.	CATSRDPLGRATNEKLFF